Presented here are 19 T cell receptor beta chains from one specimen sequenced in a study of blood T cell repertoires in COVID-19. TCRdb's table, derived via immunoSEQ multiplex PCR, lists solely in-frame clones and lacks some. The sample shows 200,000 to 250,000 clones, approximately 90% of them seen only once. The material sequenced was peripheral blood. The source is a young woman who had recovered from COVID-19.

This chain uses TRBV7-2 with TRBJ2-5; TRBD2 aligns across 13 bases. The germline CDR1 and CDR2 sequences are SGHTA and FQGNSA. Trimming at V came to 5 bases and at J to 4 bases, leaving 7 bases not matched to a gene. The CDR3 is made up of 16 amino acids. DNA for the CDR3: TGTGCCAGCAGCCGTCGACTAGCGGGAGGAGTAGAGACCCAGTACTTC. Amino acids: CASSRRLAGGVETQYF.

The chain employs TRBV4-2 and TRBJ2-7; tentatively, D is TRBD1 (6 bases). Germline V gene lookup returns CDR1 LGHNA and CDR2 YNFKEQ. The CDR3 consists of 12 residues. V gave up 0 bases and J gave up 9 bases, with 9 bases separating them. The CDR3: CASSQDTGTQYF. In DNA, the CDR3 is TGTGCCAGCAGCCAAGATACAGGGACGCAGTACTTC.

The CDR3: CASSRGQVNEQFF. The CDR3 bases are TGTGCCAGCAGCCGTGGACAGGTCAATGAGCAGTTCTTC. The V gene is TRBV11-2, the J gene TRBJ2-1, with TRBD1 identical over 7 bases. The CDR3 length is 13 residues. Germline-derived CDR1 and CDR2 are SGHAT and FQNNGV. The V and J ends lost 5 bases and 6 bases, in that order; junction bases with no gene match: 4.

The CDR3 loop reads CASNTGLGGYTF. CDR3 nucleotide sequence: TGTGCCAGCAATACAGGGCTCGGTGGCTACACCTTC. The J gene is TRBJ1-2, the V gene TRBV12-3 or TRBV12-4, with D perhaps TRBD1 (6 bases). V was cut by 7 bases and J by 7 bases, with 13 bases left in between. The CDR3 consists of 12 residues.

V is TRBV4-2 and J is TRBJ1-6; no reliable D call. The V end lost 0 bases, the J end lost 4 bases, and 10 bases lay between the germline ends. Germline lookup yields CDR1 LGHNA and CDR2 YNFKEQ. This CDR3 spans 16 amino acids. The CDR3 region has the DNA TGTGCCAGCAGCCAAGATAGCGGGGTTTATAATTCACCCCTCCACTTT. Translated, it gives CASSQDSGVYNSPLHF.

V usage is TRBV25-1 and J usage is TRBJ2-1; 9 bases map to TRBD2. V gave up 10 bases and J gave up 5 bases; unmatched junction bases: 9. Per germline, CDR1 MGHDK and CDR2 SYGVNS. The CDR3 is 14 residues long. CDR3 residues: CATTSVAGDNEQFF. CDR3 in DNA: TGTGCCACCACATCGGTAGCGGGAGACAATGAGCAGTTCTTC.

In DNA, the CDR3 is TGCAGCGTTAAACCCGGAGATACGCAGTATTTT. Translating it yields CSVKPGDTQYF. V gene TRBV29-1 combines with J gene TRBJ2-3, with D uncertain. This CDR3 has 11 residues. Trimming pared 5 bases from V and 5 bases from J, leaving 8 bases between. Germline CDR1 reads SQVTM; CDR2 reads ANQGSEA.

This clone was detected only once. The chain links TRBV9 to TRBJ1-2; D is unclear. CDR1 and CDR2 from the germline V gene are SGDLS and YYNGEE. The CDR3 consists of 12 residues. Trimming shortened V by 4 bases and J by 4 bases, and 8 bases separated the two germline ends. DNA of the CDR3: TGTGCCAGCAGCTCGAGTCGCTATGGCTACACCTTC. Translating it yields CASSSSRYGYTF.

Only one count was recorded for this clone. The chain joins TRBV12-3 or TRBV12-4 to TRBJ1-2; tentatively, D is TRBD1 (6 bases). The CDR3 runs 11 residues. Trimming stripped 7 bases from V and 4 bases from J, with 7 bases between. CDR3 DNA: TGTGCCAGCACAGGGGCCTATGGCTACACCTTC. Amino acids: CASTGAYGYTF.

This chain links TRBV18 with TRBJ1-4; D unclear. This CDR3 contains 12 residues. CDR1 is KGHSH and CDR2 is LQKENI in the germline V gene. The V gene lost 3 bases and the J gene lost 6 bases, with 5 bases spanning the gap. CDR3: CASSPTDEKLFF. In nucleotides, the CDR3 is TGTGCCAGCTCACCTACGGATGAAAAACTGTTTTTT.

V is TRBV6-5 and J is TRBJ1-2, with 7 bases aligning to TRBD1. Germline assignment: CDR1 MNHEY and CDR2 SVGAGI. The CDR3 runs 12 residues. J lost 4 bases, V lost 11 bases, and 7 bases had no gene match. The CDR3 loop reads CAGGQRSYGYTF. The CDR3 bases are TGTGCCGGGGGACAGCGAAGCTATGGCTACACCTTC.

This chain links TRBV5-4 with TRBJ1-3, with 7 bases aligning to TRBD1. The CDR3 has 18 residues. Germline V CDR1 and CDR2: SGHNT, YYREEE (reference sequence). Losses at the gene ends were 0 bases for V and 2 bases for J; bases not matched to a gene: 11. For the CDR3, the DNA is TGTGCCAGCAGCTTGGGGGGACCGACAGGGTTGGCTGGAAACACCATATATTTT. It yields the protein CASSLGGPTGLAGNTIYF.

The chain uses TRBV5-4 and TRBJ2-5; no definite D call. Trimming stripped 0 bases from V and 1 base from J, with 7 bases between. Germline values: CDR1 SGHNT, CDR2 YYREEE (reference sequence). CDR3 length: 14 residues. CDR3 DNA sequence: TGTGCCAGCAGCTTGGGCGGTAGCCAAGAGACCCAGTACTTC. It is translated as CASSLGGSQETQYF.

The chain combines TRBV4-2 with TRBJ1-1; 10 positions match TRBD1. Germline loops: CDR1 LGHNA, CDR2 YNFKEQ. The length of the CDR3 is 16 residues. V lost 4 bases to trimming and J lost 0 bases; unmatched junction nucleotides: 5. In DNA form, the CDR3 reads TGTGCCAGCAGCCCGGACAGGGGGTCAGTGAACACTGAAGCTTTCTTT. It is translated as CASSPDRGSVNTEAFF.

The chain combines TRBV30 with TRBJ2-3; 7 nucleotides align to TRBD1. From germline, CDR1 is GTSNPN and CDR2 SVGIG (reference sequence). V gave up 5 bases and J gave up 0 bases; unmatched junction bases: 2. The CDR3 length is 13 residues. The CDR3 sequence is CAWQGVSTDTQYF. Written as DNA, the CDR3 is TGTGCCTGGCAGGGGGTTAGCACAGATACGCAGTATTTT. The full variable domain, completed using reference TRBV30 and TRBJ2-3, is SQTIHQWPATLVQPVGSPLSLECTVEGTSNPNLYWYRQAAGRGLQLLFYSVGIGQISSEVPQNLSASRPQDRQFILSSKKLLLSDSGFYLCAWQGVSTDTQYFGPGTRLTVL.

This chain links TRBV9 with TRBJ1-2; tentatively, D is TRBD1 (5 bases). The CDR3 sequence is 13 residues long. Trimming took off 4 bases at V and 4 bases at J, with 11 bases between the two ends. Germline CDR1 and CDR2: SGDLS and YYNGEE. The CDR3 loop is CASSPSGGYGYTF. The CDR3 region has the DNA TGTGCCAGCAGCCCGTCGGGGGGCTATGGCTACACCTTC.

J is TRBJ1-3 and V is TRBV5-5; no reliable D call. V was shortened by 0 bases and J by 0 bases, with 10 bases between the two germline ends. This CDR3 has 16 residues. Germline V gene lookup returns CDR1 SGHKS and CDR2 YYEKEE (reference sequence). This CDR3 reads CASSLGLSYSGNTIYF. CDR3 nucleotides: TGTGCCAGCAGCTTGGGACTCTCTTACTCTGGAAACACCATATATTTT.

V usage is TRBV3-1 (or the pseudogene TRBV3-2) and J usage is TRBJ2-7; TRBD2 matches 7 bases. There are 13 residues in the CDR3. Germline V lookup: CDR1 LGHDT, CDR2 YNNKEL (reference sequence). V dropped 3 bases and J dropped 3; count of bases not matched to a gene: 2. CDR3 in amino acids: CASSHREGYEQYF. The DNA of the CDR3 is TGTGCCAGCAGCCATAGGGAGGGCTACGAGCAGTACTTC.

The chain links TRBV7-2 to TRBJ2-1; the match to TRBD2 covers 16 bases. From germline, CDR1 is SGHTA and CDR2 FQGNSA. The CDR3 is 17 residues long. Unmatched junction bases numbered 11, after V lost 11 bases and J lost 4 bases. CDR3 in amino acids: CASRGGLAGGPYNEQFF. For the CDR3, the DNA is TGTGCCTCGCGGGGGGGACTAGCGGGAGGGCCTTACAATGAGCAGTTCTTC.